The entry below gives a single T cell receptor beta chain sequence along with its context. A 1 in 200,000 to 1 in 1 million T cell depth was the sequencing target. The assay was immunoSEQ multiplex PCR, and TCRdb's table has in-frame clones only and misses some. The sample holds about 200,000 clones, approximately 68% seen once. This sample stems from a study of cytotoxic CD8 clonotypes in ibrutinib-treated CLL. CDR1 is MRHNA and CDR2 is SNTAGT in the germline V gene. This CDR3 region has 14 residues. Trimming left V 6 bases short and J 4 bases short, with 13 bases between. Here the sequenced sample was PBMCs, taken after 24 months of ibrutinib treatment. The V call is TRBV6-4, the J call TRBJ2-1; D is tentatively TRBD1 or TRBD2 (5 bases each). This TCR came from a human donor with chronic lymphocytic leukemia. CDR3 residues: CASSLDGAYNEQFF. In DNA, the CDR3 is TGTGCCAGCAGCCTCGACGGGGCTTACAATGAGCAGTTCTTC.